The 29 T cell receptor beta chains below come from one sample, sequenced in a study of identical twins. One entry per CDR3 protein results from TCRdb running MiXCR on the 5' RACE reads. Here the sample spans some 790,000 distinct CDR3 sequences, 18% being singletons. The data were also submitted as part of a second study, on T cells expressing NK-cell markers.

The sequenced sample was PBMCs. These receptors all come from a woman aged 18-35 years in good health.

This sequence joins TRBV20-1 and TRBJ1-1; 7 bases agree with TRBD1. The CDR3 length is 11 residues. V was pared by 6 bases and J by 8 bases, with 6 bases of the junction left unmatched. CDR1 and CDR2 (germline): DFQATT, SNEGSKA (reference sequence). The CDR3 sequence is CSADRLSEAFF. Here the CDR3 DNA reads TGCAGTGCGGACAGGCTCTCCGAAGCTTTCTTT.

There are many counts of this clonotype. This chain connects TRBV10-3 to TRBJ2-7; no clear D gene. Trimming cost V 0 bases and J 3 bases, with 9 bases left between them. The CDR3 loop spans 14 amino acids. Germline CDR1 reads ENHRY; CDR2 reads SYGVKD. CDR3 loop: CAISESGDDYEQYF. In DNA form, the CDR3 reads TGTGCCATCAGTGAGTCAGGAGACGACTACGAGCAGTACTTC.

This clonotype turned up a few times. CDR3 in DNA: TGTGCCAGCAGTCCCTCTTGGCACACGAACACCGGGGAGCTGTTTTTT. Amino acid sequence: CASSPSWHTNTGELFF. The rearrangement joins TRBV12-3 or TRBV12-4 to TRBJ2-2; D not resolved. The CDR3 runs 16 residues. V dropped 5 bases and J dropped 0 bases, with 13 bases sitting between them.

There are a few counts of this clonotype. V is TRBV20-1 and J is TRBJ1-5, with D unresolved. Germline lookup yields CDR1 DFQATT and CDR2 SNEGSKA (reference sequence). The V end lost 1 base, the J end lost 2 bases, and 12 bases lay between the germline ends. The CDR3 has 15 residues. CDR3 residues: CSARGVGFGNQPQHF. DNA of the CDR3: TGCAGTGCTAGAGGAGTAGGGTTCGGCAATCAGCCCCAGCATTTT.

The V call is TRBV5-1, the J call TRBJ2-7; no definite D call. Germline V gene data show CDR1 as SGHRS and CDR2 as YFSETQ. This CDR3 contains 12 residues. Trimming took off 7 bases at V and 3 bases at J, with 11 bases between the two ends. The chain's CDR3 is CASGSFGYEQYF. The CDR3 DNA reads TGCGCCAGCGGGTCCTTCGGCTACGAGCAGTACTTC.

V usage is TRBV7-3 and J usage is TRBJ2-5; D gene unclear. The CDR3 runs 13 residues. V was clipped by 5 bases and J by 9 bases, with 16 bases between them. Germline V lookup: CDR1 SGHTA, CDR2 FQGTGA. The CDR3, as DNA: TGTGCCAGCAGCGCCCTGAGGCGGACGGCCCAGTACTTC. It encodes CASSALRRTAQYF.

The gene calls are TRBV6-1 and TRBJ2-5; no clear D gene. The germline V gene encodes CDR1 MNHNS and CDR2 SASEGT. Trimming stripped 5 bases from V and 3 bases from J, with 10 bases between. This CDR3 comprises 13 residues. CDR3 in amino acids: CASSLLVKETQYF. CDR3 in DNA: TGTGCCAGCAGTCTCCTAGTTAAAGAGACCCAGTACTTC.

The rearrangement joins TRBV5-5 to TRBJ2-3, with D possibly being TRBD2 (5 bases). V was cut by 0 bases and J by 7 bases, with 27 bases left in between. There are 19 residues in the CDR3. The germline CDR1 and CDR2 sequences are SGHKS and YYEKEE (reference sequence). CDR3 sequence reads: CASSLETALGVTLENTQYF. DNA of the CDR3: TGTGCCAGCAGCTTGGAAACGGCCTTGGGAGTTACCCTTGAGAATACGCAGTATTTT.

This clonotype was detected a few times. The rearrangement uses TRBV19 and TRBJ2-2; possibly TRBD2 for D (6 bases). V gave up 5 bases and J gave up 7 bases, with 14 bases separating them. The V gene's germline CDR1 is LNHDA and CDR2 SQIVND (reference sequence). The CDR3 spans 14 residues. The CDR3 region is CASSAQRALGELFF. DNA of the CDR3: TGTGCCAGTAGTGCCCAGCGGGCCCTCGGGGAGCTGTTTTTT.

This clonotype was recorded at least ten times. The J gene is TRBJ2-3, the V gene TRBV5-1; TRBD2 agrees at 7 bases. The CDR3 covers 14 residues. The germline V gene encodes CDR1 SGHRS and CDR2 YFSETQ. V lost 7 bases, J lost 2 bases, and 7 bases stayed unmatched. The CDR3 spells CASRLAVATDTQYF. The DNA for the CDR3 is TGCGCCAGCCGCCTAGCGGTAGCCACAGATACGCAGTATTTT.

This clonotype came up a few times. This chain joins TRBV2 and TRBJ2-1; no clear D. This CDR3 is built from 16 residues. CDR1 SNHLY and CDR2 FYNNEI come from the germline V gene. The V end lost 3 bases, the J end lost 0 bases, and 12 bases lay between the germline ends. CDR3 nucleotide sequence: TGTGCCAGCAGTGATCCTGGGCGGAGCTCCTACAATGAGCAGTTCTTC. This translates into CASSDPGRSSYNEQFF.

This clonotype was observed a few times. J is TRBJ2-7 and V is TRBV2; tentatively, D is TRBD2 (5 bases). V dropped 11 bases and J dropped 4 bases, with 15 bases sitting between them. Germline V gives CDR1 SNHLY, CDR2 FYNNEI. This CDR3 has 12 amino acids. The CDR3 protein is CAGRKGDYEQYF. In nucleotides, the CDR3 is TGTGCCGGTCGAAAGGGAGATTACGAGCAGTACTTC. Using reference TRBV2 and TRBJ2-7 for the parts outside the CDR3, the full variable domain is EPEVTQTPSHQVTQMGQEVILRCVPISNHLYFYWYRQILGQKVEFLVSFYNNEISEKSEIFDDQFSVERPDGSNFTLKIRSTKLEDSAMYFCAGRKGDYEQYFGPGTRLTVT.

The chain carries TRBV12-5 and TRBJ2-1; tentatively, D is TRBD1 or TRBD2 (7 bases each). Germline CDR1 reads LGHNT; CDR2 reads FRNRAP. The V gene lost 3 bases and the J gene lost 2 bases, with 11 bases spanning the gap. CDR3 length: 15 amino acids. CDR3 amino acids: CASGFQGGAYNEQFF. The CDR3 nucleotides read TGTGCTAGTGGTTTTCAGGGGGGGGCCTACAATGAGCAGTTCTTC.

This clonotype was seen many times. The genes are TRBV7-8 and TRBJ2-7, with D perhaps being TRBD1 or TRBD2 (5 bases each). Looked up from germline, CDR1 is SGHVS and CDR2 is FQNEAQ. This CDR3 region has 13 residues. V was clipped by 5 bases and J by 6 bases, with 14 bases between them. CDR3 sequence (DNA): TGTGCCAGCAGCCTAACGGGGCTAACCGAGCAGTACTTC. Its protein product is CASSLTGLTEQYF.

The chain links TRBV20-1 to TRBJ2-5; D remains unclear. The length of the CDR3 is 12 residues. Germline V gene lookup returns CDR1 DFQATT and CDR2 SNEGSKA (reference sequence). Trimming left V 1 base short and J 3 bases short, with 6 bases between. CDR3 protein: CSARAPEETQYF. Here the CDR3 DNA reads TGCAGTGCTAGAGCCCCGGAAGAGACCCAGTACTTC.

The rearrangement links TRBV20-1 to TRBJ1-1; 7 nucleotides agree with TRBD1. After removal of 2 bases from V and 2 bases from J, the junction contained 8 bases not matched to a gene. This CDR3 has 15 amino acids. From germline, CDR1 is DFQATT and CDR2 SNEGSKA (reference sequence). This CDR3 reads CSARPPTGLNTEAFF. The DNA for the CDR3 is TGCAGTGCTAGACCCCCGACAGGGCTCAACACTGAAGCTTTCTTT.

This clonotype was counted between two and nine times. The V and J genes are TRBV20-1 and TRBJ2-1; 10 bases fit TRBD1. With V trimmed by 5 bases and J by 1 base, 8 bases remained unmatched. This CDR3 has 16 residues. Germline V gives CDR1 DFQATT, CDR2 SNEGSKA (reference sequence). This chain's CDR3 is CSAHRGTGESYNEQFF. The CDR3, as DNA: TGCAGTGCTCATCGCGGGACAGGGGAATCCTACAATGAGCAGTTCTTC.

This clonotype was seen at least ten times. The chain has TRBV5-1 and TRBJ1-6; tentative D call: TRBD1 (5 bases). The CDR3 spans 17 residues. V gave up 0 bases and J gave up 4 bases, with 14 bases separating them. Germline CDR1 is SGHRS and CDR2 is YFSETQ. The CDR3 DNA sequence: TGCGCCAGCAGCTTGGCCGTGGGGGGTGGATATAATTCACCCCTCCACTTT. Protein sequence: CASSLAVGGGYNSPLHF.

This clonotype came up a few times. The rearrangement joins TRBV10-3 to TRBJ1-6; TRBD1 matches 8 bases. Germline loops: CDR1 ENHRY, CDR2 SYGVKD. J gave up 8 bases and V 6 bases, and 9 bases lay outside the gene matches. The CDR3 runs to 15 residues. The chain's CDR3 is CAIRWTGNPDSPLHF. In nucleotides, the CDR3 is TGTGCCATCAGATGGACAGGGAACCCTGATTCACCCCTCCACTTT.

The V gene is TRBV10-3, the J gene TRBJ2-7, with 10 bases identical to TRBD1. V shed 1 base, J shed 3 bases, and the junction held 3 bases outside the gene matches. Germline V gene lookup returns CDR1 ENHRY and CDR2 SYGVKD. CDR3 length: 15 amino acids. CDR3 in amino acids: CAISEFRDRGYEQYF. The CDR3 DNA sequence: TGTGCCATCAGTGAGTTCCGGGACAGGGGCTACGAGCAGTACTTC.

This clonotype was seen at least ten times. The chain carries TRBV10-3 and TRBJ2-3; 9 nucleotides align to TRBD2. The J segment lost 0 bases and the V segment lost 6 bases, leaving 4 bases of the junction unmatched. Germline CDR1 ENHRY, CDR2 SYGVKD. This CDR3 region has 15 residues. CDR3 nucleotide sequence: TGTGCCATCAGGACTAGCGGTTCTAGCACAGATACGCAGTATTTT. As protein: CAIRTSGSSTDTQYF.

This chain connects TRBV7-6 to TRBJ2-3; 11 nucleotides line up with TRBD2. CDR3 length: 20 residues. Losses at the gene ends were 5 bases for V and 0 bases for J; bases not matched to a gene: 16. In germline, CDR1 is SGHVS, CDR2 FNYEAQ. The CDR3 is CASSARQGLAGGSSTDTQYF. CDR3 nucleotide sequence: TGTGCCAGCAGCGCACGACAGGGGCTAGCGGGAGGTTCTAGCACAGATACGCAGTATTTT. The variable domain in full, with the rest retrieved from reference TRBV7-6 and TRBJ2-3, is GAGVSQSPRYKVTKRGQDVALRCDPISGHVSLYWYRQALGQGPEFLTYFNYEAQQDKSGLPNDRFSAERPEGSISTLTIQRTEQRDSAMYRCASSARQGLAGGSSTDTQYFGPGTRLTVL.

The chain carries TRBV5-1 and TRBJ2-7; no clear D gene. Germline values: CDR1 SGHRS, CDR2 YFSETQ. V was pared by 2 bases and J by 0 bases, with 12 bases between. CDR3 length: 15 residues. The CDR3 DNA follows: TGCGCCAGCAGCTTTTTACCGGGCAGCTCCTACGAGCAGTACTTC. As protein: CASSFLPGSSYEQYF.

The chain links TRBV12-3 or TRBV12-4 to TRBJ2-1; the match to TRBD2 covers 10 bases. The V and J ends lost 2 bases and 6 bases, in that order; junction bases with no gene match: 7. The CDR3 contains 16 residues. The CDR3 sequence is CASSLWASGGINEQFF. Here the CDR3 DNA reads TGTGCCAGCAGTTTATGGGCTAGCGGGGGTATCAATGAGCAGTTCTTC.

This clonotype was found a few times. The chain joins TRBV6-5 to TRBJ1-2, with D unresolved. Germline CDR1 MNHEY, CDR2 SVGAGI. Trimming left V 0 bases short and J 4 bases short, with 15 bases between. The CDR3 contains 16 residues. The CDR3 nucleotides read TGTGCCAGCAGTTACTCCGTTCCAGGCCAGGTCTATGGCTACACCTTC. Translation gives CASSYSVPGQVYGYTF.

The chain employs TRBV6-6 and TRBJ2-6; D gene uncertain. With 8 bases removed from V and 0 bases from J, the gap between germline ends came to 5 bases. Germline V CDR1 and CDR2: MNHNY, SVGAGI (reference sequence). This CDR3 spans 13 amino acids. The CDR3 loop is CASVSSGANVLTF. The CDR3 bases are TGTGCCAGCGTCAGCTCTGGGGCCAACGTCCTGACTTTC.

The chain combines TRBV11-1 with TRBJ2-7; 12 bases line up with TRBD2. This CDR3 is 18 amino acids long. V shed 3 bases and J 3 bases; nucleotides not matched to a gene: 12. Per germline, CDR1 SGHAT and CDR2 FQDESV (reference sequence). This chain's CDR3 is CASSFTTSGGPTIYEQYF. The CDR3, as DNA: TGTGCCAGCAGCTTCACCACTAGCGGGGGGCCTACCATCTACGAGCAGTACTTC.

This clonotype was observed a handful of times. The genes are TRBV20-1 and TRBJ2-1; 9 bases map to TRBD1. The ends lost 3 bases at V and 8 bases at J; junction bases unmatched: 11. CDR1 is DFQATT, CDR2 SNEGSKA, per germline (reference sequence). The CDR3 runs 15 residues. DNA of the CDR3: TGCAGTGCTAGGCGATCAACAGGGGGCAACGATGAGCAGTTCTTC. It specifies CSARRSTGGNDEQFF.

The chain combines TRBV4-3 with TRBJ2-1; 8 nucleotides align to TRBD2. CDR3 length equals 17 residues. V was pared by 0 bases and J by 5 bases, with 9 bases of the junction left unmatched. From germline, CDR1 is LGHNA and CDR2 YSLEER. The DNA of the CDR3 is TGCGCCAGCAGCCAAGATTATTCGGCGGGAGGCGACAATGAGCAGTTCTTC. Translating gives CASSQDYSAGGDNEQFF.